The sample holds one count of the clone carrying this T cell receptor (beta chain). Its antigen remains unknown. Division of CD4+ cells produced a CD45RA+ naive subset and a CD45RA-negative memory subset. The data are from a study of shared clonotypes between healthy human individuals. The study, taken as a whole, reports: Clonotype sharing across a handful of donors was observed for about 4.8% of naive CD4 clonotypes.

The protocol was immunoSEQ multiplex PCR, while the TCRdb copy is restricted to in-frame clones and leaves out a portion. The profile shows about 2 million clones, approximately 95% of them singletons. The J segment lost 7 bases and the V segment lost 5 bases, leaving 5 bases of the junction unmatched. The CDR3 totals 12 residues. Germline CDR1 and CDR2: MNHEY and SVGAGI. This TCR was sampled from a man aged 18 to 30 in good health. This rearrangement joins TRBV6-5 to TRBJ2-7, with 7 bases identical to TRBD1. Specimen: naive CD4+ T cells sorted from blood. Subset noted: CD45RA+ positively selected. The chain's CDR3 is CASSDRVGEQYF. The CDR3 nucleotides read TGTGCCAGCAGTGACAGGGTAGGAGAGCAGTACTTC.